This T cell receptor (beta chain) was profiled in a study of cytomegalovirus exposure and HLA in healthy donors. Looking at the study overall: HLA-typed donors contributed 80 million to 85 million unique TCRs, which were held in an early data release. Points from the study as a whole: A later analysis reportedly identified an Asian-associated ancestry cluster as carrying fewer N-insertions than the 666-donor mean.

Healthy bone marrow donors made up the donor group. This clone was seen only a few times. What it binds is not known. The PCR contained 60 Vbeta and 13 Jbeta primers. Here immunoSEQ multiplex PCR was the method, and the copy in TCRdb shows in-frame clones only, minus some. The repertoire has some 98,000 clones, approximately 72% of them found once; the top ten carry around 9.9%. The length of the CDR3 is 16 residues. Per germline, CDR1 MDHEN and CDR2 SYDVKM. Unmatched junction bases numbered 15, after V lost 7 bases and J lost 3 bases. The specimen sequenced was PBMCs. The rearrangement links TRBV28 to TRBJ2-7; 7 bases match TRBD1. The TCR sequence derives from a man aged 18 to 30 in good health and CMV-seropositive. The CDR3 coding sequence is TGTGCCAGCACCGTAACGAAGGGACAGTTTAACTACGAGCAGTACTTC. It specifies CASTVTKGQFNYEQYF. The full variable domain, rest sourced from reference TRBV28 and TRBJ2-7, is DVKVTQSSRYLVKRTGEKVFLECVQDMDHENMFWYRQDPGLGLRLIYFSYDVKMKEKGDIPEGYSVSREKKERFSLILESASTNQTSMYLCASTVTKGQFNYEQYFGPGTRLTVT.